These T cell receptor beta chains were read from a single sample in a study of blood T cell repertoires in COVID-19. The data were produced by immunoSEQ multiplex PCR, yet TCRdb's version contains in-frame clones alone and is incomplete. This table holds roughly 100,000 clones, 60% to 80% found once. The material sequenced was peripheral blood. The receptors were sampled from a man in his 60s with active or convalescent COVID-19. CDR3s include the opening cysteine and the closing phenylalanine or tryptophan. The D gene is left open where the match is weak. Part of the rows lack a size; the others show once, few, many or a class for expanded clones.

J gene: TRBJ1-5; V gene: TRBV4-1; clone size: -; D gene: -; CDR3 DNA: TGCGCCAGCAGCCAAGAAGCCCATCAGCCCCAGCATTTT; CDR3 protein: CASSQEAHQPQHF
J gene: TRBJ2-5; V gene: TRBV13; clone size: few; D gene: TRBD1; CDR3 DNA: TGTGCCAGCAGCTTCCCGAAGGACAGGCTTGTTGGGACCCAGTACTTC; CDR3 protein: CASSFPKDRLVGTQYF
J gene: TRBJ1-5; V gene: TRBV27; clone size: -; D gene: -; CDR3 DNA: TGTGCCAGCAGCCGCTACAGGGAGAGCAATCAGCCCCAGCATTTT; CDR3 protein: CASSRYRESNQPQHF
J gene: TRBJ1-1; V gene: TRBV30; clone size: few; D gene: -; CDR3 DNA: TGTGCCTGGGGGGGACTTGTGGGCACTGAAGCTTTCTTT; CDR3 protein: CAWGGLVGTEAFF
J gene: TRBJ2-5; V gene: TRBV12-3/TRBV12-4; clone size: -; D gene: -; CDR3 DNA: TGTGCCAGCAGTTTGGAGGGGCGGGAGACCCAGTACTTC; CDR3 protein: CASSLEGRETQYF
J gene: TRBJ2-3; V gene: TRBV3-1/TRBV3-2; clone size: many; D gene: TRBD2; CDR3 DNA: TGTGCCAGCAGCCAGGGGACTAGCGGGAGTCCAGATACGCAGTATTTT; CDR3 protein: CASSQGTSGSPDTQYF
J gene: TRBJ2-1; V gene: TRBV19; clone size: -; D gene: TRBD1; CDR3 DNA: TGTGCCAGTAGTCCAGTGGGACAGTCCAATGAGCAGTTCTTC; CDR3 protein: CASSPVGQSNEQFF
J gene: TRBJ1-3; V gene: TRBV25-1; clone size: -; D gene: TRBD1; CDR3 DNA: TGTGCCAGCAGCGATTCCCGGACAGGGGGCCCTGGAAACACCATATATTTT; CDR3 protein: CASSDSRTGGPGNTIYF
J gene: TRBJ2-2; V gene: TRBV27; clone size: -; D gene: TRBD2; CDR3 DNA: TGTGCCAGCAGAGGGACTAAGACCGGGGAGCTGTTTTTT; CDR3 protein: CASRGTKTGELFF
J gene: TRBJ2-5; V gene: TRBV24-1; clone size: -; D gene: TRBD2; CDR3 DNA: TGTGCCACAGCCCCGGGACTAGCGGGAAAGGGAGAGACCCAGTACTTC; CDR3 protein: CATAPGLAGKGETQYF
J gene: TRBJ2-5; V gene: TRBV6-6; clone size: -; D gene: TRBD2; CDR3 DNA: TGTGCCAGCAGAAAGCGGGAGGGCCGGGAGACCCAGTACTTC; CDR3 protein: CASRKREGRETQYF
J gene: TRBJ2-1; V gene: TRBV3-1/TRBV3-2; clone size: -; D gene: TRBD1; CDR3 DNA: TGTGCCAGCAGCCCGGACAGGGTCGAGCAGTTCTTC; CDR3 protein: CASSPDRVEQFF
J gene: TRBJ2-2; V gene: TRBV10-1; clone size: -; D gene: TRBD1; CDR3 DNA: TGCGCCAGCAGTGAGTCGACAGGGGGTAACACCGGGGAGCTGTTTTTT; CDR3 protein: CASSESTGGNTGELFF
J gene: TRBJ2-1; V gene: TRBV2; clone size: -; D gene: TRBD2; CDR3 DNA: TGTGCCAGCAGTGAAAGGCTAGCGGGGAACAATGAGCAGTTCTTC; CDR3 protein: CASSERLAGNNEQFF
J gene: TRBJ1-1; V gene: TRBV19; clone size: -; D gene: -; CDR3 DNA: TGTGCCAGTAGTATCACAGTGAACACTGAAGCTTTCTTT; CDR3 protein: CASSITVNTEAFF
J gene: TRBJ1-2; V gene: TRBV28; clone size: -; D gene: TRBD1; CDR3 DNA: TGTGCCAGCAGTTCACTAGGGGGCGCTGGTGGCTACACCTTC; CDR3 protein: CASSSLGGAGGYTF
J gene: TRBJ2-7; V gene: TRBV5-1; clone size: -; D gene: -; CDR3 DNA: TGCGCCAGCAGCTTGGTGTTGGGGCCCAAAGGCGAGCAGTACTTC; CDR3 protein: CASSLVLGPKGEQYF